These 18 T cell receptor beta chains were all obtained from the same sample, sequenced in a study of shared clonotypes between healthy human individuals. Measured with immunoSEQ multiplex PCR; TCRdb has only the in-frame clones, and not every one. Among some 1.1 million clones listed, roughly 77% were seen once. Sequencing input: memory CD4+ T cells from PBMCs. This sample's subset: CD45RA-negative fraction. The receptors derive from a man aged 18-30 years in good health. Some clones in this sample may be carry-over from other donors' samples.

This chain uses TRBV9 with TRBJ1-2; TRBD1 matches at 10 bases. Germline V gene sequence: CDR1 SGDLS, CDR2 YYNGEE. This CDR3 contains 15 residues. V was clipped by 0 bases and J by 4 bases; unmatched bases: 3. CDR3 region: CASSVATGGVYGYTF. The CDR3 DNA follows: TGTGCCAGCAGCGTAGCGACAGGGGGCGTCTATGGCTACACCTTC.

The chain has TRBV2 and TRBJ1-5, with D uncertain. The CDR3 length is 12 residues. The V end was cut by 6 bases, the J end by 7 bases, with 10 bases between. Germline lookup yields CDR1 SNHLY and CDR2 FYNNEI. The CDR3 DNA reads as TGTGCCAGCAGGCACCCTTTACAGCCCCAGCATTTT. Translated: CASRHPLQPQHF.

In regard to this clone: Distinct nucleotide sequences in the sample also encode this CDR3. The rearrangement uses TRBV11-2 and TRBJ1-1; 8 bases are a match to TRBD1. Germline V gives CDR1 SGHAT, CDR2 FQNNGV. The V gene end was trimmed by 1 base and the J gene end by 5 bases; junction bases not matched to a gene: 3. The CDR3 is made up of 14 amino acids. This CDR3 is CASSLVGQGTEAFF. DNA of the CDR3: TGTGCCAGCAGCTTAGTCGGACAGGGTACTGAAGCTTTCTTT.

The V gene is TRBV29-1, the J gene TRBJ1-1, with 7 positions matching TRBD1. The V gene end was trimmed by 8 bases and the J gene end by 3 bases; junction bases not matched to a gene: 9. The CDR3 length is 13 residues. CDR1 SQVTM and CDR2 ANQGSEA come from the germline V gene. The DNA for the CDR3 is TGCAGCTTTTCTCAGGGGGTGGACACTGAAGCTTTCTTT. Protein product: CSFSQGVDTEAFF.

The CDR3 region has the DNA TGTGCCAGCAGCTTAGGGCCAGGGAGAGGGGAGGAGACCCAGTACTTC. As protein: CASSLGPGRGEETQYF. V usage is TRBV11-2 and J usage is TRBJ2-5, with D perhaps matching TRBD1 or TRBD2 (5 bases each). Germline-derived CDR1 and CDR2 are SGHAT and FQNNGV. Trimming removed 1 base at V and 5 bases at J, with 17 bases between. CDR3 size: 16 residues.

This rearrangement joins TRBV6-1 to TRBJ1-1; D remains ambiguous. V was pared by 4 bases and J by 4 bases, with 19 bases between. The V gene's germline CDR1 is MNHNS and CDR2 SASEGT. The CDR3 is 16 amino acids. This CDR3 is CASSVAQPSVGTEAFF. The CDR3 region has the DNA TGTGCCAGCAGTGTGGCACAGCCGTCCGTAGGCACTGAAGCTTTCTTT.

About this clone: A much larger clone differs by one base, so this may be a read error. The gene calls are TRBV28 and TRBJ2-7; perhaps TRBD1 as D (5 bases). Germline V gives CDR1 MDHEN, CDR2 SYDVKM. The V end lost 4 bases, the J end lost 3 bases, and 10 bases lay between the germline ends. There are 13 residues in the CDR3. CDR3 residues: CASSSTANYEQYF. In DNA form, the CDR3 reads TGTGCCAGCAGTTCGACAGCTAACTACGAGCAGTACTTC.

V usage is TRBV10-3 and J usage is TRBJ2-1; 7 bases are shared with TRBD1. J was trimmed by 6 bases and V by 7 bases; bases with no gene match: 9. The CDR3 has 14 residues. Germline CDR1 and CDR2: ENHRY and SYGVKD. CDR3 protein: CAITATGSGNEQFF. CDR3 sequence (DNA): TGTGCCATCACCGCGACAGGGTCCGGCAATGAGCAGTTCTTC.

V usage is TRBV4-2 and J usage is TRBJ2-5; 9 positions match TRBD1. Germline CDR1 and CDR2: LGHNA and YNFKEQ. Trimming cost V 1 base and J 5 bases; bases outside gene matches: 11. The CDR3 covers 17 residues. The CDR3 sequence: CASSQGKNRGPLETQYF. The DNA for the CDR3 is TGTGCCAGCAGCCAAGGGAAAAACAGGGGGCCCTTGGAGACCCAGTACTTC.

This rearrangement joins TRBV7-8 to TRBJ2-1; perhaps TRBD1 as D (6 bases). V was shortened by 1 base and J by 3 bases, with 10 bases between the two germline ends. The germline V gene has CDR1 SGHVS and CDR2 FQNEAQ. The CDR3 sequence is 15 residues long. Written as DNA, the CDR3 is TGTGCCAGCAGCTTAGTACAGGGATACTACAATGAGCAGTTCTTC. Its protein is CASSLVQGYYNEQFF.

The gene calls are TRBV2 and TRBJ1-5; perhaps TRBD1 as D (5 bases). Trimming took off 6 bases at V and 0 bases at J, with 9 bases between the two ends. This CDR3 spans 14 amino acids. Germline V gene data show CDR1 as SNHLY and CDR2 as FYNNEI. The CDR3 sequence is CASRLQVSNQPQHF. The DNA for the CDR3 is TGTGCCAGCAGGCTACAGGTTAGCAATCAGCCCCAGCATTTT.

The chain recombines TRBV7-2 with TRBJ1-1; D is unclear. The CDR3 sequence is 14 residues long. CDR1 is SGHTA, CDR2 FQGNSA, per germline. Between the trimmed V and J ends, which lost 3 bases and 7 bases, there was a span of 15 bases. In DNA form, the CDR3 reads TGTGCCAGCAGCTTCCGCGATGAGGATGGTGAAGCTTTCTTT. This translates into CASSFRDEDGEAFF.

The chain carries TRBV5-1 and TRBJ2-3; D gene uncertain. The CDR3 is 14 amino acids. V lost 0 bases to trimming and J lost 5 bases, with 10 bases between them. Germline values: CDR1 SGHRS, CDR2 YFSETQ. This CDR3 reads CASSLAAGVDTQYF. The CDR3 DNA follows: TGCGCCAGCAGCTTGGCGGCAGGTGTAGATACGCAGTATTTT.

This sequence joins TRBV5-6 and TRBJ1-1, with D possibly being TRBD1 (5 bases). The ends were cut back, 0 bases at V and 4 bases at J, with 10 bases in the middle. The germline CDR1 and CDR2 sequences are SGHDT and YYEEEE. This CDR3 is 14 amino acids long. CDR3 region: CASSLGGWGTEAFF. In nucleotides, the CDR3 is TGTGCCAGCAGCTTGGGGGGCTGGGGCACTGAAGCTTTCTTT.

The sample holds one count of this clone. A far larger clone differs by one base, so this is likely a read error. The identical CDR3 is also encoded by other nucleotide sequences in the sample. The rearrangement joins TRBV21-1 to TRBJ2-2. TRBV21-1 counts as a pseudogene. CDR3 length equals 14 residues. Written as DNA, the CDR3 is TGTGCTAGCAGGAACTCGACGGACACCGGGGAGCTGTTTTTT. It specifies CASRNSTDTGELFF.

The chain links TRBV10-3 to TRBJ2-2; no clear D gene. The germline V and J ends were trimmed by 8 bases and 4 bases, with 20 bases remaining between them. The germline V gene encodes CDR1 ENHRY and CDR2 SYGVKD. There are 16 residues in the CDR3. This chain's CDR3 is CAILEGNRGGTGELFF. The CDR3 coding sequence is TGTGCCATCCTTGAAGGGAACCGCGGTGGCACCGGGGAGCTGTTTTTT.

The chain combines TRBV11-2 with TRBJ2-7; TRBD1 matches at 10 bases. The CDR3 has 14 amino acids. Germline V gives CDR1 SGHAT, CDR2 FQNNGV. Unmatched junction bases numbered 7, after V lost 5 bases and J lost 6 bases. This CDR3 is CASSPGTGEAEQYF. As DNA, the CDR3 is TGTGCCAGCAGCCCGGGGACAGGGGAGGCCGAGCAGTACTTC.

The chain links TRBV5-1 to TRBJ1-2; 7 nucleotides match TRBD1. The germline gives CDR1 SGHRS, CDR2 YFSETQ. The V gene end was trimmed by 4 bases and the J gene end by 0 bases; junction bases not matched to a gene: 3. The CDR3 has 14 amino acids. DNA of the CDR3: TGCGCCAGCAGCGAAGGGACAGCTAACTATGGCTACACCTTC. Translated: CASSEGTANYGYTF.